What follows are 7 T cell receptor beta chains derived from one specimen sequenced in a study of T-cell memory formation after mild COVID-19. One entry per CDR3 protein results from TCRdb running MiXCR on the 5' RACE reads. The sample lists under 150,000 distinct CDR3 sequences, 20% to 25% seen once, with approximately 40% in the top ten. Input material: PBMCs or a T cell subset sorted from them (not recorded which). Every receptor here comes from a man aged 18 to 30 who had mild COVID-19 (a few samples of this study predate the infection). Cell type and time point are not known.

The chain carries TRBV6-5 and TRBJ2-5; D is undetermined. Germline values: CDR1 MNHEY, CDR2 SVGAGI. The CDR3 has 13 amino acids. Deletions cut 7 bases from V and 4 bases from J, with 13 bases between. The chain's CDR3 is CASTRALGETQYF. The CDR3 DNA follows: TGTGCCAGCACCCGGGCATTGGGAGAGACCCAGTACTTC.

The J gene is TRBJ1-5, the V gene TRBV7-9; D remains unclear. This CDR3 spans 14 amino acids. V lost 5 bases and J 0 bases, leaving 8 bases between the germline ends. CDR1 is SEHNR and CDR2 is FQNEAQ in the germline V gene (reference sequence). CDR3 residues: CASSLTDSNQPQHF. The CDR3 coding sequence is TGTGCCAGCAGCCTGACGGATAGCAATCAGCCCCAGCATTTT.

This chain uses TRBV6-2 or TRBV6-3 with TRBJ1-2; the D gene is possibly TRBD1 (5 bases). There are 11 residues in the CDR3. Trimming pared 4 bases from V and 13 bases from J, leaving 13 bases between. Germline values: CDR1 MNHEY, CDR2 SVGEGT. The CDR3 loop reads CASSSGTLSTF. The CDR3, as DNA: TGTGCCAGCAGTTCCGGGACCCTCTCCACCTTC.

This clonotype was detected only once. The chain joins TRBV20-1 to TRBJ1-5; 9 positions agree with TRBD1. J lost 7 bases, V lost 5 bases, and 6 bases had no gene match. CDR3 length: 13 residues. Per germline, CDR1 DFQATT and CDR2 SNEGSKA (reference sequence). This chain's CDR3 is CSAGTGRLQPQHF. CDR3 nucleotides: TGCAGTGCTGGGACAGGGCGATTGCAGCCCCAGCATTTT.

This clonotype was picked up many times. CDR3 sequence reads: CASSLSGTYEQYF. The CDR3 DNA reads TGTGCCAGCAGTCTATCAGGGACCTACGAGCAGTACTTC. V usage is TRBV12-3 or TRBV12-4 and J usage is TRBJ2-7; tentatively, D is TRBD1 (5 bases). This CDR3 is 13 amino acids long. V lost 5 bases and J 2 bases, leaving 10 bases between the germline ends.

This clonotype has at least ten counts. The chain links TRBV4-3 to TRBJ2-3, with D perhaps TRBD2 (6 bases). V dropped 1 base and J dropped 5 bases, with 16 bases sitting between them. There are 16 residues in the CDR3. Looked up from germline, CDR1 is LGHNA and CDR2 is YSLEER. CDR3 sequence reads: CASSQAWRGQGDTQYF. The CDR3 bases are TGCGCCAGCAGCCAAGCTTGGCGGGGTCAGGGAGATACGCAGTATTTT.

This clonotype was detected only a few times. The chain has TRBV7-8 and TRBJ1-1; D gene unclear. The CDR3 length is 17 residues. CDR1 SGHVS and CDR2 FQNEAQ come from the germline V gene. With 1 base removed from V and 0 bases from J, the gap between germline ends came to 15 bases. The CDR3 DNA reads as TGTGCCAGCAGCTTAGGGCCCGCGCTATCCATGAACACTGAAGCTTTCTTT. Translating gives CASSLGPALSMNTEAFF.